This T cell receptor (beta chain) comes out of a study of T cells expressing NK-cell markers. Turning to the study itself: The authors sequenced eight donors, of whom seven were HCMV-seropositive and one was seronegative. Study-level points and caveats: Dominant NKG2C+ clonotype frequencies of about 1.0-8% of CD8+ T cells were measured in more than 5 donors. In several donors, dominant clonotypes made up roughly 28.3-65% of CD3+CD56-NKG2C+ cells.

From its re-call of the 5' RACE reads, TCRdb lists each CDR3 protein once, without DNA. The sample has around 550,000 distinct CDR3 sequences. Germline lookup yields CDR1 SGHRS and CDR2 YFSETQ. There are 15 residues in the CDR3. About this clonotype: Its target is not known.

The chain is built from TRBV5-1 and TRBJ2-3; the D gene TCRdb calls, TRBD2, cannot be checked with no DNA. The TCR was taken from a man younger than 35 in good health. Sequencing was carried out using blood T cells: a sorted CD56 or NKG2C T cell subset, CD4+ or CD8+ T cells, or bulk PBMC T cells (not recorded which). The CDR3 sequence: CASSPGLAEADTQYF. Together with reference TRBV5-1 and TRBJ2-3, the CDR3 gives the full variable domain: KAGVTQTPRYLIKTRGQQVTLSCSPISGHRSVSWYQQTPGQGLQFLFEYFSETQRNKGNFPGRFSGRQFSNSRSEMNVSTLELGDSALYLCASSPGLAEADTQYFGPGTRLTVL.